One and the same sample provided the 25 T cell receptor beta chains below, sequenced in a study of neurological immune-mediated disorders. A single record per CDR3 protein comes from TCRdb applying MiXCR to the 5' RACE reads. The data hold over 11,000 distinct CDR3 sequences, with roughly a tenth observed a single time. The sequencing input was PBMCs. These TCRs come from a woman in her thirties or forties in good health.

There are many counts of this clonotype. This chain links TRBV13 with TRBJ1-5; 8 nucleotides match TRBD1. Trimming took 5 bases from V and 0 from J; bases not matched to a gene: 12. Germline V lookup: CDR1 PRHDT, CDR2 FYEKMQ (reference sequence). This CDR3 has 18 amino acids. CDR3 DNA sequence: TGTGCCAGCAGCCTCCAGGGGGCCCGGCCGAATAGCAATCAGCCCCAGCATTTT. Protein: CASSLQGARPNSNQPQHF.

This clonotype was detected many times. The genes are TRBV9 and TRBJ2-2; TRBD2 might be the D (6 bases). V dropped 2 bases and J dropped 2 bases, with 13 bases sitting between them. CDR3 length: 16 amino acids. Germline CDR1 reads SGDLS; CDR2 reads YYNGEE. CDR3 sequence (DNA): TGTGCCAGCAGCGTTGATAGCGGAGTTAACACCGGGGAGCTGTTTTTT. Translated, it gives CASSVDSGVNTGELFF.

This clonotype showed up many times. The chain employs TRBV5-1 and TRBJ2-2; unclear D gene. The V gene lost 2 bases and the J gene lost 5 bases, with 10 bases spanning the gap. Germline V gives CDR1 SGHRS, CDR2 YFSETQ. This CDR3 is 14 amino acids long. The CDR3 DNA reads as TGCGCCAGCAGCTTCCGGTCCCCTACCGGGGAGCTGTTTTTT. The encoded protein is CASSFRSPTGELFF.

This clonotype was seen repeatedly, ten times or more. The rearrangement links TRBV20-1 to TRBJ2-1, with 10 bases lining up with TRBD2. The V and J ends lost 4 bases and 6 bases, in that order; junction bases with no gene match: 6. In germline, CDR1 is DFQATT, CDR2 SNEGSKA (reference sequence). The CDR3 is made up of 14 amino acids. The CDR3 DNA is TGCAGTGCTAATCTAGCGGGGGTACTCAATGAGCAGTTCTTC. Translated, it gives CSANLAGVLNEQFF.

V is TRBV20-1 and J is TRBJ2-7; TRBD1 is a possible D gene (6 bases). CDR1 is DFQATT and CDR2 is SNEGSKA in the germline V gene (reference sequence). The CDR3 extends over 13 amino acids. V was cut by 3 bases and J by 3 bases, with 12 bases left in between. The CDR3 loop is CSASGGTGYEQYF. The DNA for the CDR3 is TGCAGTGCTAGTGGGGGCACCGGCTACGAGCAGTACTTC.

This clonotype was counted at least ten times. This chain uses TRBV5-1 with TRBJ2-5; 7 bases line up with TRBD1. The CDR3 is 14 residues long. V lost 5 bases and J lost 1; bases outside the gene matches: 5. Germline lookup yields CDR1 SGHRS and CDR2 YFSETQ. This CDR3 reads CASRRPGGQETQYF. The CDR3, as DNA: TGCGCCAGCAGGAGGCCAGGGGGCCAAGAGACCCAGTACTTC.

This clonotype was detected ten times or more. This chain uses TRBV11-2 with TRBJ2-3; a weak D match, TRBD2 (6 bases). V dropped 5 bases and J dropped 6 bases, with 15 bases sitting between them. This CDR3 is built from 14 residues. Germline CDR1 and CDR2: SGHAT and FQNNGV. The CDR3 sequence: CASSPRDFLDTQYF. CDR3 sequence (DNA): TGTGCCAGCAGCCCCCGGGACTTTCTGGATACGCAGTATTTT.

This clonotype was counted at least ten times. The genes are TRBV5-6 and TRBJ2-1, with 8 bases that match TRBD2. CDR1 SGHDT and CDR2 YYEEEE come from the germline V gene. This CDR3 comprises 16 residues. J gave up 4 bases and V 0 bases, and 6 bases lay outside the gene matches. The CDR3 DNA sequence: TGTGCCAGCAGCTTGGGTCCAGCGGGGGCGTACAATGAGCAGTTCTTC. Protein: CASSLGPAGAYNEQFF.

This clonotype was seen repeatedly, ten times or more. The rearrangement links TRBV20-1 to TRBJ2-5, with D maybe TRBD1 (6 bases). The length of the CDR3 is 12 residues. Trimming removed 5 bases from V and 5 bases from J, with 12 bases in between. Germline CDR1 DFQATT, CDR2 SNEGSKA (reference sequence). The CDR3, as DNA: TGCAGTGCTGCCTACAGGGAGGAGACCCAGTACTTC. Translated: CSAAYREETQYF.

At least ten counts were recorded for this clonotype. The genes are TRBV4-2 and TRBJ2-3; 8 nucleotides line up with TRBD2. Germline values: CDR1 LGHNA, CDR2 YNFKEQ. V dropped 4 bases and J dropped 2; count of bases not matched to a gene: 17. CDR3 length: 19 amino acids. The chain's CDR3 is CASSPIKGAGVPNTDTQYF. Written as DNA, the CDR3 is TGTGCCAGCAGCCCAATCAAGGGAGCGGGGGTCCCGAACACAGATACGCAGTATTTT.

This chain links TRBV11-2 with TRBJ2-1; 7 bases are a match to TRBD2. The trim removed 3 bases at V and 6 bases at J, leaving 2 bases unmatched. The germline V gene has CDR1 SGHAT and CDR2 FQNNGV. This CDR3 region has 13 residues. CDR3 bases: TGTGCCAGCAGCTTCCCGGGGGGCAATGAGCAGTTCTTC. It codes for CASSFPGGNEQFF.

Many counts were recorded for this clonotype. V is TRBV20-1 and J is TRBJ2-1, with 14 bases identical to TRBD2. The CDR3 spans 14 residues. The germline CDR1 and CDR2 sequences are DFQATT and SNEGSKA (reference sequence). The V segment lost 6 bases and the J segment 9 bases; nucleotides outside the gene matches: 7. The CDR3: CSARLAGGVSEQFF. CDR3 nucleotide sequence: TGCAGTGCCAGACTAGCGGGAGGGGTTAGTGAGCAGTTCTTC.

This clonotype has a count of ten or more. This chain uses TRBV4-2 with TRBJ2-3, with 10 bases identical to TRBD2. Germline V gene sequence: CDR1 LGHNA, CDR2 YNFKEQ. J gave up 2 bases and V 0 bases, and 2 bases lay outside the gene matches. This CDR3 has 16 residues. The DNA for the CDR3 is TGTGCCAGCAGCCAAGATGGACTAGCGGACACAGATACGCAGTATTTT. It translates to CASSQDGLADTDTQYF.

The sample holds many counts of this clonotype. The J gene is TRBJ2-2, the V gene TRBV9; no firm D call. In germline, CDR1 is SGDLS, CDR2 YYNGEE. The V end lost 3 bases, the J end lost 0 bases, and 9 bases lay between the germline ends. This CDR3 region has 15 residues. This chain's CDR3 is CASSGGVSNTGELFF. As DNA, the CDR3 is TGTGCCAGCAGCGGTGGCGTATCGAACACCGGGGAGCTGTTTTTT.

This clonotype occurred many times. V usage is TRBV7-9 and J usage is TRBJ1-1; D may be TRBD1 (5 bases). The CDR3 sequence is 13 residues long. The germline gives CDR1 SEHNR, CDR2 FQNEAQ (reference sequence). The V end lost 5 bases, the J end lost 0 bases, and 7 bases lay between the germline ends. The CDR3 DNA is TGTGCCAGCAGCCGGGACCTGAACACTGAAGCTTTCTTT. Translated: CASSRDLNTEAFF.

This clonotype has a count of ten or more. The V call is TRBV9, the J call TRBJ2-7; a possible D gene is TRBD2 (6 bases). The CDR3 contains 15 residues. Germline values: CDR1 SGDLS, CDR2 YYNGEE. V lost 0 bases, J lost 0 bases, and 10 bases lay in between. The CDR3 loop is CASSVVAESSYEQYF. DNA for the CDR3: TGTGCCAGCAGCGTAGTAGCGGAATCCTCCTACGAGCAGTACTTC.

This clonotype was counted many times. The CDR3 here is CASSRTGARDEQYF. CDR3 DNA sequence: TGTGCCAGCTCCCGAACCGGGGCCCGGGACGAGCAGTACTTC. V usage is TRBV18 and J usage is TRBJ2-7; perhaps D is TRBD1 or TRBD2 (5 bases each). The CDR3 totals 14 residues. Germline CDR1 reads KGHSH; CDR2 reads LQKENI. With 6 bases removed from V and 5 bases from J, the gap between germline ends came to 17 bases.

At least ten counts were recorded for this clonotype. This chain links TRBV25-1 with TRBJ2-1; the D is unclear. This CDR3 is built from 11 residues. Per the germline V gene, CDR1 is MGHDK and CDR2 is SYGVNS. Trimming shortened V by 2 bases and J by 7 bases, and 3 bases separated the two germline ends. The CDR3 spells CASSEPNEQFF. CDR3 bases: TGTGCCAGCAGTGAACCAAATGAGCAGTTCTTC.

Within the sample, this clonotype is medium-sized. V and J are TRBV7-8 and TRBJ1-5; maybe TRBD1 (6 bases). Germline CDR1 SGHVS, CDR2 FQNEAQ. The CDR3 runs 15 residues. V lost 1 base and J lost 2, with 9 bases in between. Here the CDR3 DNA reads TGTGCCAGCAGCTTAGGACCAGGGGGCAATCAGCCCCAGCATTTT. Residues: CASSLGPGGNQPQHF. Drawing the rest from reference TRBV7-8 and TRBJ1-5, the complete variable domain is GAGVSQSPRYKVAKRGQDVALRCDPISGHVSLFWYQQALGQGPEFLTYFQNEAQLDKSGLPSDRFFAERPEGSVSTLKIQRTQQEDSAVYLCASSLGPGGNQPQHFGDGTRLSIL.

This clonotype was detected many times. This rearrangement joins TRBV9 to TRBJ2-2; the match to TRBD1 covers 10 bases. The V and J ends lost 7 bases and 5 bases, in that order; junction bases with no gene match: 11. This CDR3 spans 16 amino acids. CDR1 SGDLS and CDR2 YYNGEE come from the germline V gene. CDR3 sequence reads: CASGVGTGAKTGELFF. The DNA for the CDR3 is TGTGCCAGCGGGGTAGGGACAGGGGCTAAAACCGGGGAGCTGTTTTTT.

The V call is TRBV5-1, the J call TRBJ2-1; 7 bases agree with TRBD2. The CDR3 has 23 residues. The J segment lost 0 bases and the V segment lost 1 base, leaving 25 bases of the junction unmatched. Germline CDR1 SGHRS, CDR2 YFSETQ. The CDR3 loop is CASSLSGVRPRVARWNSYNEQFF. In DNA, the CDR3 is TGCGCCAGCAGCTTGAGCGGGGTCCGTCCCAGGGTGGCTCGGTGGAACTCCTACAATGAGCAGTTCTTC.

Within the sample, this clonotype is medium-sized (0.01 to 0.1%). J is TRBJ1-3 and V is TRBV20-1; no definite D call. CDR1 DFQATT and CDR2 SNEGSKA come from the germline V gene (reference sequence). The length of the CDR3 is 16 residues. The V end was cut by 0 bases, the J end by 2 bases, with 14 bases between. The CDR3 sequence: CSARDSDSGTGNTIYF. CDR3 sequence (DNA): TGCAGTGCTAGAGATTCGGACTCAGGAACTGGAAACACCATATATTTT.

This clonotype occurred many times. CDR3 protein: CSAEGGLDTQYF. The CDR3 bases are TGCAGTGCTGAAGGAGGTTTAGATACGCAGTATTTT. The genes are TRBV20-1 and TRBJ2-3; D is perhaps TRBD2 (5 bases). V was cut by 5 bases and J by 5 bases, with 11 bases left in between. The CDR3 has 12 amino acids. Germline V gene lookup returns CDR1 DFQATT and CDR2 SNEGSKA (reference sequence).

This clonotype was seen many times. The genes are TRBV5-1 and TRBJ2-2, with TRBD1 matching over 8 bases. The CDR3 runs to 15 residues. Germline V gene lookup returns CDR1 SGHRS and CDR2 YFSETQ. V was clipped by 4 bases and J by 4 bases; unmatched bases: 6. The CDR3 loop reads CASSLGQGGTGELFF. The CDR3 region has the DNA TGCGCCAGCAGCCTCGGACAGGGAGGCACCGGGGAGCTGTTTTTT.

The table lists this clonotype with many counts. J is TRBJ1-1 and V is TRBV20-1; no definite D call. Germline V lookup: CDR1 DFQATT, CDR2 SNEGSKA (reference sequence). There are 11 residues in the CDR3. V was clipped by 8 bases and J by 1 base, with 8 bases between them. The CDR3 loop reads CSIDSNTEAFF. CDR3 coding DNA: TGCAGTATTGACTCGAACACTGAAGCTTTCTTT.